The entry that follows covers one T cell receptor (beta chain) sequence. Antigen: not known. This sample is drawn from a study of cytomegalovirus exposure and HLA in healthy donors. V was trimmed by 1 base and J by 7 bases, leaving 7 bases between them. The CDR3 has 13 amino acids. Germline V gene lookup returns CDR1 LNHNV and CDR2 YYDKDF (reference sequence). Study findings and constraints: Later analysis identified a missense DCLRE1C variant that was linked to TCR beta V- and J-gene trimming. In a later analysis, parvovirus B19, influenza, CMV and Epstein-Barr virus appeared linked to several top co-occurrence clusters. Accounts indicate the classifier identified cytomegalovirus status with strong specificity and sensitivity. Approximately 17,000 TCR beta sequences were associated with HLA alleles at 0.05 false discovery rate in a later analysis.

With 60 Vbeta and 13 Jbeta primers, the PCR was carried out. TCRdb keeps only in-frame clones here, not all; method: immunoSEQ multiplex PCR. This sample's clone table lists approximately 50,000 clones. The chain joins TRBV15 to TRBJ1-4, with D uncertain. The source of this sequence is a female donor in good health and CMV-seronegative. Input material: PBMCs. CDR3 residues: CATSRGRIEKLFF. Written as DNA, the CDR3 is TGTGCCACCAGCAGAGGCAGAATTGAAAAACTGTTTTTT. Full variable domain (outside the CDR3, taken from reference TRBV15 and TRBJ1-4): DAMVIQNPRYQVTQFGKPVTLSCSQTLNHNVMYWYQQKSSQAPKLLFHYYDKDFNNEADTPDNFQSRRPNTSFCFLDIRSPGLGDTAMYLCATSRGRIEKLFFGSGTQLSVL.